The rows below give T cell receptor beta chains drawn from one sample of a study of technical replicates of blood from a few donors. TCRdb's table, derived via immunoSEQ multiplex PCR, lists solely in-frame clones and lacks some. Of roughly 74,000 clones in the sample, roughly 90% were seen once. Sequences were obtained from T cells isolated from PBMCs. The receptors were gathered from a human donor in good health. Each CDR3 is given with its conserved first and last residue. The order of the fields is clone size, V gene, J gene, D gene, CDR3 protein. The D gene is left open where the match is weak. For some rows the clone size is stated as once, few or many, or as a class when expanded; others skip it.

.	TRBV5-6	TRBJ2-7	.	CASSPGLGNREQYF
.	TRBV6-5	TRBJ2-1	.	CASSYSGGEYNEQFF
.	TRBV6-5	TRBJ2-7	.	CASSYSSLQYF
.	TRBV13	TRBJ1-1	TRBD1	CASSEDRNTEAFF
.	TRBV21-1	TRBJ2-1	.	CASSKVRPSGGNNSYNEQFF
.	TRBV14	TRBJ2-7	.	CASSQELTVHYSYEQYF
.	TRBV19	TRBJ2-7	TRBD2	CASTAGGPYEQYF
.	TRBV27	TRBJ1-5	.	CASSRQPNQPQHF
few	TRBV19	TRBJ2-5	TRBD1	CASSIGGQGARETQYF
.	TRBV6-6	TRBJ2-7	.	CASSYGQEDYEQYF
.	TRBV2	TRBJ2-3	.	CASTPFRLAVDTQYF
.	TRBV5-4	TRBJ2-3	.	CASSLNSGTDTQYF
.	TRBV6-5	TRBJ2-7	.	CASSYAGAAGYEQYF
.	TRBV6-5	TRBJ1-2	.	CASSYRRRGFYGYTF
.	TRBV27	TRBJ1-2	TRBD1	CASSPSLTGDGYTF
.	TRBV30	TRBJ2-7	TRBD2	CASYPGGSSYEQYF
.	TRBV7-8	TRBJ2-7	TRBD1	CASSLDRDEQYF
.	TRBV9	TRBJ2-3	TRBD2	CASSKLAGADTQYF
.	TRBV27	TRBJ1-1	.	CASSLSPTLQVNTEAFF
.	TRBV7-9	TRBJ2-2	TRBD1	CASSPDRQGPGELFF
.	TRBV4-1	TRBJ2-7	.	CASSQAYPGVYEQYF
once	TRBV18	TRBJ2-7	.	CASSRFIGEEEQYF
.	TRBV7-9	TRBJ2-3	TRBD2	CATDYIGGGLSTDTQYF
.	TRBV6-5	TRBJ2-7	.	CASSYAGRIDEQYF
.	TRBV5-8	TRBJ1-3	TRBD1	CASSRRGTGLGNTIYF
few	TRBV30	TRBJ1-1	.	CAWDSMNTEAFF
.	TRBV10-1	TRBJ2-1	.	CASSEGGEGPYNEQFF
.	TRBV30	TRBJ1-1	TRBD1	CAWSVGTGVWNTEAFF
.	TRBV4-1	TRBJ1-1	.	CASSRQVNTEAFF
.	TRBV29-1	TRBJ1-2	TRBD1	CSVGDRRHYGYTF
.	TRBV27	TRBJ2-2	.	CASSLINGELFF
few	TRBV4-2	TRBJ1-1	.	CASSHQTGEAFF
.	TRBV4-3	TRBJ1-3	.	CASSPAWVVEGNTIYF